These 8 T cell receptor beta chains came from one sample sequenced in a study of OX40 agonist ivuxolimab in advanced cancers. Assay used: immunoSEQ multiplex PCR; TCRdb lists only in-frame clones, some missing. Of more than 45,000 clones listed, approximately 94% were seen once; the top ten hold approximately 12%. The specimen comprised CD4+ or CD8+ T cells sorted from blood, sampled in a trial of the OX40 agonist ivuxolimab. These TCRs come from an adult with an advanced solid tumor such as melanoma, head and neck, liver or kidney cancer.

The chain combines TRBV28 with TRBJ2-5; 8 bases match TRBD1. Germline V gives CDR1 MDHEN, CDR2 SYDVKM. V lost 2 bases, J lost 10 bases, and 6 bases stayed unmatched. This CDR3 has 13 residues. CDR3 sequence: CASSLVDREDQYF. The CDR3 coding sequence is TGTGCCAGCAGTTTAGTGGACAGGGAGGACCAGTACTTC.

This chain uses TRBV11-2 with TRBJ1-1; 7 nucleotides match TRBD1. Germline lookup yields CDR1 SGHAT and CDR2 FQNNGV. V dropped 3 bases and J dropped 7; count of bases not matched to a gene: 5. The CDR3 is made up of 13 amino acids. CDR3 nucleotides: TGTGCCAGCAGCTTGAGTACAGGGGTTGAAGCTTTCTTT. Its protein product is CASSLSTGVEAFF.

This clone was counted a single time. This sequence joins TRBV27 and TRBJ2-1; 9 positions agree with TRBD2. The CDR3 covers 14 residues. J lost 6 bases, V lost 7 bases, and 7 bases had no gene match. In germline, CDR1 is MNHEY, CDR2 SMNVEV (reference sequence). The CDR3 region is CASNSGTSINEQFF. CDR3 bases: TGTGCCAGCAACTCCGGGACTAGCATCAATGAGCAGTTCTTC.

The J gene is TRBJ2-5, the V gene TRBV5-1; D perhaps matches TRBD2 (5 bases). V lost 0 bases to trimming and J lost 3 bases, with 12 bases between them. Germline V gives CDR1 SGHRS, CDR2 YFSETQ. The CDR3 has 15 residues. The CDR3 region has the DNA TGCGCCAGCAGCTTGGCCCAGCGGTCTAAAGAGACCCAGTACTTC. The encoded protein is CASSLAQRSKETQYF.

The chain couples TRBV6-5 to TRBJ2-3; 7 nucleotides agree with TRBD2. Germline CDR1 MNHEY, CDR2 SVGAGI. The junction had 5 bases not matched to a gene; V was cut back by 1 base and J by 1 base. This CDR3 comprises 16 residues. CDR3 loop: CASSYLGLEGTDTQYF. As DNA, the CDR3 is TGTGCCAGCAGTTACTTAGGACTAGAGGGCACAGATACGCAGTATTTT.

V gene TRBV2 combines with J gene TRBJ1-4; unclear D gene. With 6 bases removed from V and 4 bases from J, the gap between germline ends came to 12 bases. Germline values: CDR1 SNHLY, CDR2 FYNNEI. CDR3 size: 14 residues. The CDR3 bases are TGTGCCAGCAGCGAGACAATTCGTAATGAAAAACTGTTTTTT. Translating it yields CASSETIRNEKLFF.

V usage is TRBV28 and J usage is TRBJ2-1; D uncertain. Trimming cost V 3 bases and J 0 bases, with 9 bases left between them. This CDR3 has 15 amino acids. Germline V gives CDR1 MDHEN, CDR2 SYDVKM. The CDR3 coding sequence is TGTGCCAGCAGTTTCCGGCGATACTCCTACAATGAGCAGTTCTTC. It yields the protein CASSFRRYSYNEQFF.

This sequence joins TRBV5-1 and TRBJ1-2; perhaps TRBD1 as D (5 bases). Looked up from germline, CDR1 is SGHRS and CDR2 is YFSETQ. The CDR3 is 15 amino acids. V was shortened by 1 base and J by 0 bases, with 10 bases between the two germline ends. As DNA, the CDR3 is TGCGCCAGCAGCTTGAAGACAGAAACTAACTATGGCTACACCTTC. Translating gives CASSLKTETNYGYTF.